A selection of T cell receptor beta chains follows, all from one sample in a study of blood T cell repertoires in COVID-19. This table comes from immunoSEQ multiplex PCR, and its TCRdb copy is limited to in-frame clones, with some not included. Of about 130,000 clones listed, around 90% are singletons. The sample taken for sequencing was peripheral blood. Receptors were obtained from a man aged 50 or older with COVID-19, enrolled during active disease. CDR3s include the opening cysteine and the closing phenylalanine or tryptophan. The order of the fields is CDR3 protein, CDR3 DNA, clone size, V gene, D gene, CDR3 length, J gene. D genes are given only for firm matches. The size entry is marked missing in some rows and otherwise reads once, few, many or a size class.

CDR3 protein: CASSLPGGVATNEKLFF
CDR3 DNA: TGTGCCAGCAGTCTCCCGGGCGGGGTCGCGACTAATGAAAAACTGTTTTTT
clone size: NA
V gene: TRBV28
D gene: NA
CDR3 length: 17
J gene: TRBJ1-4

CDR3 protein: CASSPGLAGYEQYF
CDR3 DNA: TGTGCCAGCAGCCCCGGGCTAGCGGGCTATGAGCAGTACTTC
clone size: NA
V gene: TRBV25-1
D gene: TRBD2
CDR3 length: 14
J gene: TRBJ2-7

CDR3 protein: CAWNLRGGSYEQYF
CDR3 DNA: TGTGCCTGGAATCTCAGGGGCGGGAGTTACGAGCAGTACTTC
clone size: NA
V gene: TRBV30
D gene: NA
CDR3 length: 14
J gene: TRBJ2-7

CDR3 protein: CASSLRRGDTGELFF
CDR3 DNA: TGTGCCAGCAGCCTCCGGAGGGGCGACACCGGGGAGCTGTTTTTT
clone size: NA
V gene: TRBV7-8
D gene: NA
CDR3 length: 15
J gene: TRBJ2-2

CDR3 protein: CAMNPKLSNYGYTF
CDR3 DNA: TGTGCCATGAATCCCAAGCTCTCTAACTATGGCTACACCTTC
clone size: NA
V gene: TRBV10-3
D gene: NA
CDR3 length: 14
J gene: TRBJ1-2

CDR3 protein: CASSQDLAGVEYF
CDR3 DNA: TGTGCCAGCAGCCAAGATTTAGCGGGAGTCGAGTACTTC
clone size: once
V gene: TRBV4-2
D gene: TRBD2
CDR3 length: 13
J gene: TRBJ2-7

CDR3 protein: CSVWTRGYGYTF
CDR3 DNA: TGCAGCGTGTGGACAAGGGGTTATGGCTACACCTTC
clone size: NA
V gene: TRBV29-1
D gene: NA
CDR3 length: 12
J gene: TRBJ1-2

CDR3 protein: CASSMADQETQYF
CDR3 DNA: TGTGCCAGTAGTATGGCCGATCAAGAGACCCAGTACTTC
clone size: NA
V gene: TRBV19
D gene: NA
CDR3 length: 13
J gene: TRBJ2-5

CDR3 protein: CASSKTGESGADTQYF
CDR3 DNA: TGTGCCAGCAGCAAAACGGGCGAAAGCGGTGCAGATACGCAGTATTTT
clone size: NA
V gene: TRBV3-1/TRBV3-2
D gene: NA
CDR3 length: 16
J gene: TRBJ2-3

CDR3 protein: CASSDHRDRGETQYF
CDR3 DNA: TGTGCCAGCAGTGATCACCGGGACAGGGGGGAGACCCAGTACTTC
clone size: NA
V gene: TRBV25-1
D gene: TRBD1
CDR3 length: 15
J gene: TRBJ2-5

CDR3 protein: CASSFRTGFQETQYF
CDR3 DNA: TGTGCCAGCAGCTTTAGGACAGGGTTCCAAGAGACCCAGTACTTC
clone size: few
V gene: TRBV7-3
D gene: TRBD1
CDR3 length: 15
J gene: TRBJ2-5

CDR3 protein: CASSLIGGDADTQYF
CDR3 DNA: TGTGCCAGCAGCTTAATAGGAGGGGACGCAGATACGCAGTATTTT
clone size: NA
V gene: TRBV7-3
D gene: NA
CDR3 length: 15
J gene: TRBJ2-3

CDR3 protein: CASSGPRGLGSGNTIYF
CDR3 DNA: TGTGCCAGCAGTGGCCCACGGGGACTCGGCTCTGGAAACACCATATATTTT
clone size: NA
V gene: TRBV6-1
D gene: NA
CDR3 length: 17
J gene: TRBJ1-3

CDR3 protein: CASSRGLAGDSIGETQYF
CDR3 DNA: TGCGCCAGCAGCCGGGGACTAGCGGGAGATAGTATAGGGGAGACCCAGTACTTC
clone size: NA
V gene: TRBV5-1
D gene: TRBD2
CDR3 length: 18
J gene: TRBJ2-5

CDR3 protein: CASSQVTGAGGELFF
CDR3 DNA: TGTGCCAGCAGCCAAGTTACAGGGGCTGGCGGGGAGCTGTTTTTT
clone size: NA
V gene: TRBV3-1/TRBV3-2
D gene: TRBD1
CDR3 length: 15
J gene: TRBJ2-2

CDR3 protein: CSVAGQGKETQYF
CDR3 DNA: TGCAGCGTGGCGGGACAGGGAAAAGAGACCCAGTACTTC
clone size: NA
V gene: TRBV29-1
D gene: TRBD1
CDR3 length: 13
J gene: TRBJ2-5

CDR3 protein: CSARDYPEQFF
CDR3 DNA: TGCAGTGCTAGGGACTACCCTGAGCAGTTCTTC
clone size: NA
V gene: TRBV20-1
D gene: NA
CDR3 length: 11
J gene: TRBJ2-1

CDR3 protein: CASSFQGGAYNSPLHF
CDR3 DNA: TGTGCCAGCAGCTTCCAGGGGGGTGCCTATAATTCACCCCTCCACTTT
clone size: NA
V gene: TRBV13
D gene: TRBD1
CDR3 length: 16
J gene: TRBJ1-6

CDR3 protein: CASSEFGGSPYNEQFF
CDR3 DNA: TGTGCCAGCAGTGAATTTGGCGGGAGCCCCTACAATGAGCAGTTCTTC
clone size: NA
V gene: TRBV6-1
D gene: TRBD2
CDR3 length: 16
J gene: TRBJ2-1

CDR3 protein: CASSRRGTWERDTQYF
CDR3 DNA: TGTGCCAGCAGTCGACGCGGGACTTGGGAGCGGGATACGCAGTATTTT
clone size: NA
V gene: TRBV6-2/TRBV6-3
D gene: NA
CDR3 length: 16
J gene: TRBJ2-3